The rows below give T cell receptor beta chains drawn from one sample of a study of blood T cell repertoires in COVID-19. Assay: immunoSEQ multiplex PCR; the TCRdb copy retains only in-frame clones and omits some. The sample lists more than 95,000 clones, 65% to 90% occurring once. The specimen was peripheral blood. Receptors originate from a man aged 55 to 69 with acute or convalescent COVID-19. Both conserved end residues are part of each CDR3. The D gene is left open where the match is weak. Only part of the rows carry a size: once, few, many, or a class if the clone is expanded.

j_call cdr3_length clone_size d_call v_call cdr3_nt cdr3_aa
TRBJ1-5 21 once - TRBV18 TGTGCCAGCTCACCATGGGAACCGGGACAAAGTCTTTTATATAGCAATCAGCCCCAGCATTTT CASSPWEPGQSLLYSNQPQHF
TRBJ2-2 15 - TRBD1 TRBV7-9 TGTGCCAGCAGACCCGGGACAGGGGACACCGGGGAGCTGTTTTTT CASRPGTGDTGELFF
TRBJ2-3 11 - - TRBV29-1 TGCAGCGTTCAGGGGTCAGATACGCAGTATTTT CSVQGSDTQYF
TRBJ2-3 14 - TRBD1 TRBV27 TGTGCCAGCAGACGGACAGGGGGCACAGATACGCAGTATTTT CASRRTGGTDTQYF
TRBJ2-5 16 few TRBD2 TRBV9 TGTGCCAGCAGCGTAGGGGCTAGCGGGGGGGCCGAGACCCAGTACTTC CASSVGASGGAETQYF
TRBJ1-1 14 - - TRBV30 TGTGCCTGGAGCGCCAGCCCCTGGGGCGGCGGTGCTTTCTTT CAWSASPWGGGAFF
TRBJ2-3 16 - - TRBV5-6 TGTGCCAGCAGCTTGCTATCGGGTGCTAGCACAGATACGCAGTATTTT CASSLLSGASTDTQYF
TRBJ2-3 14 - TRBD2 TRBV11-2 TGTGCCAGCAGATTGGGAATAGCGGGGTATGCGCAGTATTTT CASRLGIAGYAQYF
TRBJ1-5 13 - - TRBV6-1 TGTGCCAGCAGTGAGAGGGTTAGGCAGCCCCAGCATTTT CASSERVRQPQHF
TRBJ1-4 14 - - TRBV2 TGTGCCAGCAAAACGGGGTCAACTAATGAAAAACTGTTTTTT CASKTGSTNEKLFF
TRBJ1-5 13 - - TRBV10-1 TGCGCCAGCAGTGAGTCGAACTCTCAGCCCCAGCATTTT CASSESNSQPQHF
TRBJ1-1 16 - TRBD1 TRBV11-3 TGTGCCAGCAGCTACCCTACAGGGGGGGGGAACACTGAAGCTTTCTTT CASSYPTGGGNTEAFF
TRBJ2-2 16 - TRBD1 TRBV5-1 TGCGCCAGCAGCTTGGAGCCGACAGGGGTTTCCGGGGAGCTGTTTTTT CASSLEPTGVSGELFF
TRBJ1-2 15 - - TRBV6-5 TGTGCCAGCAGTTACCACCTGGAGGGGAGGTACGGCTACACCTTC CASSYHLEGRYGYTF
TRBJ2-1 17 - TRBD2 TRBV4-3 TGCGCCAGCAGCCAAGACGGGACTAGCGGCCAATACAATGAGCAGTTCTTC CASSQDGTSGQYNEQFF
TRBJ2-1 15 - - TRBV5-1 TGCGCCAGCAGCCCCGCCAGGGGCAACTACAATGAGCAGTTCTTC CASSPARGNYNEQFF
TRBJ2-1 11 - TRBD1 TRBV19 TGTGCCAGTCTGACAGGGAATGAGCAGTTCTTC CASLTGNEQFF
TRBJ1-3 15 - - TRBV19 TGTGCCAGTAGTATGGCGGGGATCGTTGGAAACACCATATATTTT CASSMAGIVGNTIYF
TRBJ1-5 13 - - TRBV7-9 TGTGCCCTTGGCTTGGGCGGCAATCAGCCCCAGCATTTT CALGLGGNQPQHF
TRBJ1-6 18 - - TRBV5-1 TGCGCCAGCAGCTTGGATAGTCCCCAGGGTATCGGTAATTCACCCCTCCACTTT CASSLDSPQGIGNSPLHF
TRBJ1-2 14 few - TRBV7-2 TGTGCCAGCAGCTCCTACAGGGTTAACTATGGCTACACCTTC CASSSYRVNYGYTF
TRBJ2-7 14 once TRBD1 TRBV10-2 TGCGCCAGCAGTGAGGACAGGGGGTTATACGAGCAGTACTTC CASSEDRGLYEQYF
TRBJ1-5 15 - TRBD1 TRBV28 TGTGCCAGCACCCCAGGGGGCATGAGCAATCAGCCCCAGCATTTT CASTPGGMSNQPQHF
TRBJ1-2 13 - - TRBV30 TGTGCCTGGAGCCCCCTAGATAACTATGGCTACACCTTC CAWSPLDNYGYTF
TRBJ1-5 14 - - TRBV24-1 TGTGCCACCAGTGATTCAGTTCAGAATCAGCCCCAGCATTTT CATSDSVQNQPQHF
TRBJ1-1 14 - TRBD1 TRBV7-8 TGTGCCAGCAGCATACAGGGGGCGCACACTGAAGCTTTCTTT CASSIQGAHTEAFF
TRBJ2-2 15 - - TRBV2 TGTGCCAGCAGTTTTGACAGTAAGGACACCGGGGAGCTGTTTTTT CASSFDSKDTGELFF
TRBJ2-1 15 - TRBD2 TRBV7-7 TGTGCTAGCAGCTCGGGGACTAGCGGATACAATGAGCAGTTCTTC CASSSGTSGYNEQFF
TRBJ2-3 16 once TRBD2 TRBV29-1 TGCAGCGTCGTCCGACTAGCGGGAGGTAGCACAGATACGCAGTATTTT CSVVRLAGGSTDTQYF
TRBJ2-5 13 once - TRBV12-3/TRBV12-4 TGTGCCAGCAGTTTCGGGGGAAGGGAGACCCAGTACTTC CASSFGGRETQYF
TRBJ2-7 15 - TRBD1 TRBV5-4 TGTGCCAGCAGCTTCGACAGGGGGCCTTCCTACGAGCAGTACTTC CASSFDRGPSYEQYF
TRBJ2-1 15 - TRBD1 TRBV5-1 TGCGCCAGCAGCTTGGCGGGGACAGAGAACAATGAGCAGTTCTTC CASSLAGTENNEQFF
TRBJ2-7 16 - TRBD2 TRBV2 TGTGCCAGCAGTTCTCTGACTAGCGGGCCCCTCTACGAGCAGTACTTC CASSSLTSGPLYEQYF
TRBJ1-5 14 - TRBD1 TRBV28 TGTGCCAGCAGTCATCGACAGGGGGCAGAGCCCCAGCATTTT CASSHRQGAEPQHF
TRBJ2-1 15 - TRBD1 TRBV11-1 TGTGCCAGCAGCTTGCGGGACAGGTCCTACAATGAGCAGTTCTTC CASSLRDRSYNEQFF
TRBJ1-1 14 - - TRBV4-1 TGCGCCAGCAGCCAACAGGAAAGGCTCACTGAAGCTTTCTTT CASSQQERLTEAFF
TRBJ2-3 16 - TRBD2 TRBV5-1 TGCGCCAGCAGCTCACCGGGCGGGAGGGCCACAGATACGCAGTATTTT CASSSPGGRATDTQYF
TRBJ2-5 15 - - TRBV18 TGTGCCAGCTCACCGTTGCGGGCAATCCAAGAGACCCAGTACTTC CASSPLRAIQETQYF
TRBJ2-7 12 - - TRBV10-3 TGTGCCATCAGTGAATGGGGACTCGAGCAGTACTTC CAISEWGLEQYF
TRBJ2-1 14 - - TRBV11-3 TGTGCCAGCCGCGGGACTTCGAAGGACAATGAGCAGTTCTTC CASRGTSKDNEQFF
TRBJ2-7 13 - TRBD1 TRBV9 TGTGCCAGCAGCGTAGAAGGACAGGGGAAGCAGTACTTC CASSVEGQGKQYF